One and the same sample provided the 3 T cell receptor beta chains below, sequenced in a study of OX40 agonist ivuxolimab in advanced cancers. Clones were sequenced by immunoSEQ multiplex PCR, and TCRdb holds only the in-frame ones, with some missing. The sample records about 52,000 clones, around four fifths being singletons. The sequencing used CD4+ or CD8+ T cells sorted from blood, collected in a trial of the OX40 agonist ivuxolimab. These receptors were collected from an adult with an advanced solid tumor such as melanoma, head and neck, liver or kidney cancer.

The gene calls are TRBV27 and TRBJ2-2; D gene uncertain. The ends were cut back, 3 bases at V and 5 bases at J, with 4 bases in the middle. Germline V gene lookup returns CDR1 MNHEY and CDR2 SMNVEV (reference sequence). This CDR3 is 12 amino acids long. In DNA form, the CDR3 reads TGTGCCAGCAGTTTCGAGACCGGGGAGCTGTTTTTT. Translation gives CASSFETGELFF.

The V gene is TRBV6-1, the J gene TRBJ2-1, with TRBD1 matching 9 bases. Germline V CDR1 and CDR2: MNHNS, SASEGT. The CDR3 is 16 amino acids. V gave up 0 bases and J gave up 4 bases; unmatched junction bases: 4. This chain's CDR3 is CASSEATGGFYNEQFF. The CDR3 DNA follows: TGTGCCAGCAGTGAAGCGACAGGGGGGTTTTACAATGAGCAGTTCTTC.

V is TRBV7-9 and J is TRBJ2-7, with D unresolved. Germline V gene lookup returns CDR1 SEHNR and CDR2 FQNEAQ (reference sequence). The CDR3 extends over 13 amino acids. V was trimmed by 1 base and J by 6 bases, leaving 10 bases between them. The chain's CDR3 is CASSLEISGEQYF. For the CDR3, the DNA is TGTGCCAGCAGCTTAGAAATATCTGGCGAGCAGTACTTC.